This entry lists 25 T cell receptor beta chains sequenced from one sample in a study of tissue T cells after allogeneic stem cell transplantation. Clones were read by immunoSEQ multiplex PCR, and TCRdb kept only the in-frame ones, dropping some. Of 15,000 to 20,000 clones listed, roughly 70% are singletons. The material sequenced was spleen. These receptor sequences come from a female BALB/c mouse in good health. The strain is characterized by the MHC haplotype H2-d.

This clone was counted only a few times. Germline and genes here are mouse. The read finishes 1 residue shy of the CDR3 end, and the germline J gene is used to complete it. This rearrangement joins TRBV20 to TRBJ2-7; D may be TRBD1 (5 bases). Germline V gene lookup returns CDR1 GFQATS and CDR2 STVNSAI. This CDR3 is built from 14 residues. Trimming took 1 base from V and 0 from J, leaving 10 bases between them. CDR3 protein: CGARVAGSSYEQYF. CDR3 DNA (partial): TGTGGTGCTAGGGTAGCAGGGAGCTCCTATGAACAGTAC.

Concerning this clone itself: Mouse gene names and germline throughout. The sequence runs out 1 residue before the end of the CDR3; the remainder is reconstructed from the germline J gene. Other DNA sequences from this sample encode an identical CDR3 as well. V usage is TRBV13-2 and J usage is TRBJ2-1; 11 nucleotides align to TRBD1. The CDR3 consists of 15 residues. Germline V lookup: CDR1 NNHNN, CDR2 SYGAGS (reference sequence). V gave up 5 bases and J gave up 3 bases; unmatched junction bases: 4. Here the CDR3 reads CASGAGTGGYAEQFF. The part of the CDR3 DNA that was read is TGTGCCAGCGGGGCCGGGACAGGGGGCTATGCTGAGCAGTTC.

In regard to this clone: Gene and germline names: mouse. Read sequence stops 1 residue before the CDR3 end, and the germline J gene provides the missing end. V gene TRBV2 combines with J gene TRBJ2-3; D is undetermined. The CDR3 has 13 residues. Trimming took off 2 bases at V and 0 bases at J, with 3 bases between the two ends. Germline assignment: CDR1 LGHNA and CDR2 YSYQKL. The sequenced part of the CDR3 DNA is TGTGCCAGCAGCCAAAGTAGTGCAGAAACGCTGTAT. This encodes CASSQSSAETLY. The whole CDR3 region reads CASSQSSAETLYF.

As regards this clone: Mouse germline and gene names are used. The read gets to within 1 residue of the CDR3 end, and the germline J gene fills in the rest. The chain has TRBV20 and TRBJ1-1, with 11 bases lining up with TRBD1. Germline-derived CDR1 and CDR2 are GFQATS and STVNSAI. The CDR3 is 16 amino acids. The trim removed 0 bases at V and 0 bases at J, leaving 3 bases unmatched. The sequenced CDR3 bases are TGTGGTGCTAGGGATCCGGGACAGGGGGCAAACACAGAAGTCTTC. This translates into CGARDPGQGANTEVF. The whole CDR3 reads CGARDPGQGANTEVFF.

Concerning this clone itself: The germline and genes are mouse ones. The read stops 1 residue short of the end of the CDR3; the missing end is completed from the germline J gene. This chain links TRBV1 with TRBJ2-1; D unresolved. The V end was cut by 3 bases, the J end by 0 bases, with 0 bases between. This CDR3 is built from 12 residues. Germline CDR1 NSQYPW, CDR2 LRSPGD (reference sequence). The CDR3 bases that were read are TGCACCTGCAGTGCTAACTATGCTGAGCAGTTC. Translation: CTCSANYAEQF. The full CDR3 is CTCSANYAEQFF.

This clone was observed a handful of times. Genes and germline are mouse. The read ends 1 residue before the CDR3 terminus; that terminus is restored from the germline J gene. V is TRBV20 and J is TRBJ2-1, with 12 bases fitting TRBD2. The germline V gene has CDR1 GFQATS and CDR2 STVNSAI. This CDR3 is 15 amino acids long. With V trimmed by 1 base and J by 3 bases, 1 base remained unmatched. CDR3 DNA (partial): TGTGGTGCTAGGGGGGACTGGGGGGCCTATGCTGAGCAGTTC. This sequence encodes CGARGDWGAYAEQF. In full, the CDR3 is CGARGDWGAYAEQFF.

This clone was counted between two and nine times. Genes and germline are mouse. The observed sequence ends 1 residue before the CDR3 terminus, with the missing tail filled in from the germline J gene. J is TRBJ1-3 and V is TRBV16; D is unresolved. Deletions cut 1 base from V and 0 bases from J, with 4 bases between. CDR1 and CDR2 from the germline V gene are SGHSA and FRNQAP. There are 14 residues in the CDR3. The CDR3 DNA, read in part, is TGTGCAAGCAGCTTAGTAGATTCTGGAAATACGCTCTAT. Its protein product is CASSLVDSGNTLY. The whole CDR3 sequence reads CASSLVDSGNTLYF.

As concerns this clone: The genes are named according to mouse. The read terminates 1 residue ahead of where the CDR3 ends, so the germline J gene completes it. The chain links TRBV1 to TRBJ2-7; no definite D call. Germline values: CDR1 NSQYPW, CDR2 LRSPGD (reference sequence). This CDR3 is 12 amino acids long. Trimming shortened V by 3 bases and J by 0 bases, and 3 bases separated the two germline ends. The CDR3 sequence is CTCSALSYEQYF. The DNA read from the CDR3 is TGCACCTGCAGTGCCCTCTCCTATGAACAGTAC.

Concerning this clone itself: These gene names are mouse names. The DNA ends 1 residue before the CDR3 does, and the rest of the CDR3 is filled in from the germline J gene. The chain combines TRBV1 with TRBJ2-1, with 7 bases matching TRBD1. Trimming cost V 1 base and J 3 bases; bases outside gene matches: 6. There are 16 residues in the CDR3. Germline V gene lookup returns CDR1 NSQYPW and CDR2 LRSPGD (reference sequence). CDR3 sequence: CTCSAGRDSLYAEQFF. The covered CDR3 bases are TGCACCTGCAGTGCAGGACGGGACAGTCTCTATGCTGAGCAGTTC.

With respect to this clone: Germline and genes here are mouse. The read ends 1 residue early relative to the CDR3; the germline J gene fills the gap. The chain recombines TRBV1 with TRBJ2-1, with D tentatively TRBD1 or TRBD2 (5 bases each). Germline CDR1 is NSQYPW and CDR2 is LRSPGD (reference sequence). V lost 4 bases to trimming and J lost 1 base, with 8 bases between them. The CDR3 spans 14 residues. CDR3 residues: CTCSGRDNYAEQFF. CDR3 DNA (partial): TGCACCTGCAGTGGCCGGGACAACTATGCTGAGCAGTTC.

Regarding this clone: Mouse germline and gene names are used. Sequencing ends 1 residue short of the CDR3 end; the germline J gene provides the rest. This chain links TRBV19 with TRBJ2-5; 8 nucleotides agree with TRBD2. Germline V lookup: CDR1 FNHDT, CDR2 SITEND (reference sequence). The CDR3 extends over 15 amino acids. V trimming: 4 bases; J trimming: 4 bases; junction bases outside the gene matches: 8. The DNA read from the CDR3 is TGTGCCAGCAGTCCCTGGGCTGGGGGGAAAGACACCCAGTAC. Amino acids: CASSPWAGGKDTQY. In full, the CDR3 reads CASSPWAGGKDTQYF.

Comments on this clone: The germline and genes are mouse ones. The chain's CDR3 is CASSHRDKNTEVFF. The sequenced part of the CDR3 DNA is TGTGCCAGCAGCCATCGGGACAAAAACACAGAAGTCTTC. This rearrangement joins TRBV2 to TRBJ1-1; TRBD1 might be the D (6 bases). With the read ending 1 residue before the CDR3 end, the germline J gene is used to fill in that end. The CDR3 covers 14 residues. V lost 3 bases, J lost 1 base, and 9 bases lay in between. The germline V gene encodes CDR1 LGHNA and CDR2 YSYQKL.

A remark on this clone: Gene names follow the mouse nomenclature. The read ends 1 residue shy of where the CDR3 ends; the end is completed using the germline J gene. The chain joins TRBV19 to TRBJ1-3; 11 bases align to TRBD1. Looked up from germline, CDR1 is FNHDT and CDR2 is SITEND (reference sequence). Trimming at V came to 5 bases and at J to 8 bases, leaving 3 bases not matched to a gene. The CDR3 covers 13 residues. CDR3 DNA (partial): TGTGCCAGCAGGGACAGGGGGCGAGATACGCTCTAT. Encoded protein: CASRDRGRDTLY. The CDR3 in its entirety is CASRDRGRDTLYF.

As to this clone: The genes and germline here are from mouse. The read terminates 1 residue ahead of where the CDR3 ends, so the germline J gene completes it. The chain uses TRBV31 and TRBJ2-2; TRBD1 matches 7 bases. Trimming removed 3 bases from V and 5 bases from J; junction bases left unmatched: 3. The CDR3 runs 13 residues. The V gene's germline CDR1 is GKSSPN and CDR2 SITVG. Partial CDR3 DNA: TGTGCCTGGAGACCGGGACAGACCGGGCAGCTCTAC. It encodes CAWRPGQTGQLY. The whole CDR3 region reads CAWRPGQTGQLYF.

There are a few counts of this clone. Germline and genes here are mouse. The DNA read from the CDR3 is TGTGCCAGCAGTGCCAGGGATGAACAGTAC. Translated: CASSARDEQY. The full CDR3 reads CASSARDEQYF. The chain uses TRBV13-1 and TRBJ2-7; a weak D match, TRBD1 (5 bases). The sequence runs out 1 residue before the end of the CDR3; the remainder is reconstructed from the germline J gene. V lost 3 bases and J lost 5, with 6 bases in between. The CDR3 covers 11 residues. Germline V gene lookup returns CDR1 NSHNY and CDR2 SYGAGN.

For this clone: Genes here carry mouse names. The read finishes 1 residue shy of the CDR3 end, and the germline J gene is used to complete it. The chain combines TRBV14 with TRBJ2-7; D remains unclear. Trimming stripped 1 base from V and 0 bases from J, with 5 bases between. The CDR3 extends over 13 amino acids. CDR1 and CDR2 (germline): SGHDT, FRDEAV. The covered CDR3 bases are TGTGCCAGCAGTTTCGGGAGCTCCTATGAACAGTAC. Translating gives CASSFGSSYEQY. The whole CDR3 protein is CASSFGSSYEQYF.

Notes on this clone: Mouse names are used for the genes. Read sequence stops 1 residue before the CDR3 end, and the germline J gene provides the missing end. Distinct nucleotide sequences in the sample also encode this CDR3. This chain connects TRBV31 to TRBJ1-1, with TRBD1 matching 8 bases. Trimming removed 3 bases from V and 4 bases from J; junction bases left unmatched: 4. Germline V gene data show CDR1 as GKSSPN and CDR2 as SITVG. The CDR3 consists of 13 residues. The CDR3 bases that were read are TGTGCCTGGAGCCCAGGGGGCGGCACAGAAGTCTTC. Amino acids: CAWSPGGGTEVF. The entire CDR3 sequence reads CAWSPGGGTEVFF.

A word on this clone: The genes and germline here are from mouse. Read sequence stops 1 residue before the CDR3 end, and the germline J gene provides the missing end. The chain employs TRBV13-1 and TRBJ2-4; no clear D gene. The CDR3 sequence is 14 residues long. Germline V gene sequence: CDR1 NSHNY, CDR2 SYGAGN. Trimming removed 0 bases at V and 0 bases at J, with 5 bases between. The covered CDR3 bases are TGTGCCAGCAGTGATGCACTTAGTCAAAACACCTTGTAC. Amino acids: CASSDALSQNTLY. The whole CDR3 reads CASSDALSQNTLYF.

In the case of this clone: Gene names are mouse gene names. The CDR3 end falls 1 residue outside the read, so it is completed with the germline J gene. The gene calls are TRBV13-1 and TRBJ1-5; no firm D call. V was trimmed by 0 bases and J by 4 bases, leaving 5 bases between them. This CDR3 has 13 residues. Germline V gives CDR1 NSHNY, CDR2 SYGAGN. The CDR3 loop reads CASSDAHNQAPLF. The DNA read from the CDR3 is TGTGCCAGCAGTGATGCACATAACCAGGCTCCGCTT.

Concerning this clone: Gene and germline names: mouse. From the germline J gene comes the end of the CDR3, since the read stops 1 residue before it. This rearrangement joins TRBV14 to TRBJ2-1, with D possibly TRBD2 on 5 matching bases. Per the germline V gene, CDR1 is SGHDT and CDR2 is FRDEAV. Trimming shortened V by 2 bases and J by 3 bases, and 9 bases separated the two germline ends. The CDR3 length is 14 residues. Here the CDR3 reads CASSFGEGYAEQFF. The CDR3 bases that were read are TGTGCCAGCAGTTTTGGGGAGGGCTATGCTGAGCAGTTC.

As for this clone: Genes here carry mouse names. CDR3 loop: CASSLLPTGIYNSPLYF. The sequenced part of the CDR3 DNA is TGTGCCAGCAGCCTACTTCCGACAGGGATCTATAATTCGCCCCTCTAC. V usage is TRBV15 and J usage is TRBJ1-6; 7 positions agree with TRBD1. The CDR3 end is not reached by the read, which stops 1 residue before it; the germline J gene fills it in. TRBJ1-6 is treated as an ORF (open reading frame) with a function not yet certain. Trimming cost V 6 bases and J 3 bases; bases outside gene matches: 11. Germline V gives CDR1 SGHND, CDR2 FRSKSL. CDR3 length: 17 residues.

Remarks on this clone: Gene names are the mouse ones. The CDR3 bases that were read are TGTGCCAGCAGCTTAGAGGGTTTTAACCAAGACACCCAGTAC. Translating gives CASSLEGFNQDTQY. The full CDR3 reads CASSLEGFNQDTQYF. The chain couples TRBV3 to TRBJ2-5; D remains ambiguous. The CDR3 end is not reached by the read, which stops 1 residue before it; the germline J gene fills it in. Looked up from germline, CDR1 is SNHLY and CDR2 is FYNGKV (reference sequence). The CDR3 covers 15 residues. The ends were cut back, 1 base at V and 0 bases at J, with 8 bases in the middle.

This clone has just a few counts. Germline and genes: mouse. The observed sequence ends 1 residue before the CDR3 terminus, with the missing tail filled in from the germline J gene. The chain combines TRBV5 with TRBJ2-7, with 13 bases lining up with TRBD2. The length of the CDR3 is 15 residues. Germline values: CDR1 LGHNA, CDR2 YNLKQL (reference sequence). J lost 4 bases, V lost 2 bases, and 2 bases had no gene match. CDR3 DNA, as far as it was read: TGTGCCAGCAGCCAAAGGGGACTGGGGGGGTATGAACAGTAC. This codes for CASSQRGLGGYEQY. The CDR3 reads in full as CASSQRGLGGYEQYF.

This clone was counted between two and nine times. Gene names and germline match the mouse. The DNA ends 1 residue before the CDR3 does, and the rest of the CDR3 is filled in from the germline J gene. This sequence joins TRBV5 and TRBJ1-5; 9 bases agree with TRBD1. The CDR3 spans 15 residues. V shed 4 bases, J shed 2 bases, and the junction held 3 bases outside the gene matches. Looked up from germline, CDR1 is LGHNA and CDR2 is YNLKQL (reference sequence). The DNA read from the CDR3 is TGTGCCAGCAGCCCTCGGACAGGGGACAACCAGGCTCCGCTT. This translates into CASSPRTGDNQAPL. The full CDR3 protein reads CASSPRTGDNQAPLF.

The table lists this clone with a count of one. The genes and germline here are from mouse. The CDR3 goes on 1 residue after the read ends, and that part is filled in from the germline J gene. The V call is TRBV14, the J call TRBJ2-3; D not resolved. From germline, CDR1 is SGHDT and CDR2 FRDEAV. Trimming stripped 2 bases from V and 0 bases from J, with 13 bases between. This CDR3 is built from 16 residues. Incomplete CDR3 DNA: TGTGCCAGCAGTTTTTCCCAGAAAATTAGTGCAGAAACGCTGTAT. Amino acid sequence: CASSFSQKISAETLY. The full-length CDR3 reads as CASSFSQKISAETLYF. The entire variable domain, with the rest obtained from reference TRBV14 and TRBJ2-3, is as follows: EAGVTQSPRYAVLQEGQAVSFWCDPISGHDTLYWYQQPRDQGPQLLVYFRDEAVIDNSQLPSDRFSAVRPKGTNSTLKIQSAKQGDTATYLCASSFSQKISAETLYFGSGTRLTVL.